The clone carrying this T cell receptor (beta chain) was counted ten times or more. This sample was included in a study of T cells in Graves' hyperthyroidism and ophthalmopathy. The TCR beta CDR3 regions underwent amplification using RNA transcripts as the source. First-round RT-PCR targeting the TCR CDR3 was performed with the HTBI primer set. MiXCR was run by TCRdb on the multiplex PCR reads, yielding one entry per CDR3 protein. The sample holds 300,000 to 350,000 distinct CDR3 sequences; about 18% are singletons and the top ten take under 55%. V trimming: 2 bases; J trimming: 0 bases; junction bases outside the gene matches: 9. CDR3 size: 17 residues. The germline V gene encodes CDR1 MNHEY and CDR2 SVGEGT.

Source material: blood. The clonotype comes from a woman between 50 and 59 years old with Graves' hyperthyroidism. The chain carries TRBV6-2 or TRBV6-3 and TRBJ1-1, with 7 bases matching TRBD1. The CDR3 protein is CASSYRQGGGMNTEAFF. CDR3 nucleotides: TGTGCCAGCAGTTACAGGCAGGGGGGTGGCATGAACACTGAAGCTTTCTTT.